This T cell receptor (beta chain) is drawn from a study of CD8 T cells in ankylosing spondylitis. Quantitative 5'-RACE with molecular barcodes was used to make the TCR beta libraries. In TCRdb, the 5' RACE reads were re-called with MiXCR into one record per CDR3 protein. The table shows under 250,000 distinct CDR3 sequences, with roughly 32% occurring only once. Whole-study results and caveats: Disease-associated clones were CD8+ and fairly uncommon in peripheral blood. A TCR beta motif of under ten highly homologous variants appeared characteristic of ankylosing spondylitis blood.

Concerning this clonotype itself: Its antigen is unknown.

Trimming removed 5 bases from V and 4 bases from J, with 17 bases in between. Germline V CDR1 and CDR2: MNHNS, SASEGT. The CDR3 is 15 residues long. The receptor comes from a male donor with ankylosing spondylitis or in good health (not recorded which). J is TRBJ2-5 and V is TRBV6-1; no definite D call. Sequenced sample: blood, either unsorted or a sorted T cell fraction (not recorded which). CDR3 loop: CASSPTLGPRETQYF. The CDR3 DNA reads as TGTGCCAGCAGTCCGACCCTCGGGCCTAGAGAGACCCAGTACTTC.